The sequence of this TCR beta chain was determined in a study of glioma-infiltrating T cells. In its sample, this clonotype was seen many times. The antigen is undetermined. Study findings and constraints: Above-expected tissue-blood divergence occurred in all gliomas, most in low-grade ones. CDR3 overlap between tissue and blood was very small.

The CDR3 is 13 residues long. V was shortened by 3 bases and J by 4 bases, with 7 bases between the two germline ends. From germline, CDR1 is SGHTA and CDR2 FQGNSA. TCR alpha and beta CDR3 regions were amplified from RNA using iRepertoire nested multiplex PCR. For one-step reverse transcription and amplification, roughly 100-400 ng of tissue mRNA or PBMC total RNA was used. TCRdb re-derived calls from the multiplex PCR reads in MiXCR, one entry per CDR3 protein. The top ten clones hold roughly 5.2% of a sample with 150,000 to 200,000 distinct CDR3 sequences, under 55% of them seen once. What was sequenced was glioma tissue, nonneoplastic brain tissue, or PBMCs (not recorded which). The rearrangement joins TRBV7-2 to TRBJ1-3, with D unresolved. The origin of this receptor is a human donor with low-grade glioma or glioblastoma, undergoing nonglioma brain surgery, or in good health (not recorded which). The CDR3 coding sequence is TGTGCCAGCAGCTTGTACTCCGGAAACACCATATATTTT. Amino acid sequence: CASSLYSGNTIYF.